This entry features one T cell receptor (beta chain) sequence. Its antigen is undetermined. The PCR was carried out with 60 Vbeta primers and 13 Jbeta primers. Sequencing was performed with immunoSEQ multiplex PCR; in TCRdb, only in-frame clones are kept and a portion is missing. Among more than 130,000 clones listed, around 80% were seen once. This sample was included in a study of cytomegalovirus exposure and HLA in healthy donors. Study results and limitations: Researchers reported in a later analysis that common viral pathogens appeared linked to several top clusters. Prior analysis indicated that the majority of TCR beta V segments exhibited productivity approximately 87% or approximately 30% of the time.

What was sequenced was PBMCs. This TCR derives from a male donor in good health and CMV-seronegative.

The CDR3 nucleotides are TGTGCCTGGGGGGGCGGCTATGGCTACACCTTC. It specifies CAWGGGYGYTF. This chain connects TRBV30 to TRBJ1-2, with D possibly matching TRBD1 (6 bases). The CDR3 has 11 residues. Germline lookup yields CDR1 GTSNPN and CDR2 SVGIG (reference sequence). The V end was cut by 5 bases, the J end by 4 bases, with 8 bases between.